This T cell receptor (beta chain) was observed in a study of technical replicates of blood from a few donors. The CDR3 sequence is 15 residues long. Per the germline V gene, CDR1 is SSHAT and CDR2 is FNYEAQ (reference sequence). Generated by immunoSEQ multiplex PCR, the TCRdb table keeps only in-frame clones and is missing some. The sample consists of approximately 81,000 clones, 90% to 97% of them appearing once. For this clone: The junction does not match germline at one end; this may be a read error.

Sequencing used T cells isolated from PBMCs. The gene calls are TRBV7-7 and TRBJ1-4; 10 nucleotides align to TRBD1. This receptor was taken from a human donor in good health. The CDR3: CASSLGQGSNEKLFF. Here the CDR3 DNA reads TGTGCTAGCAGTCTGGGACAGGGGTCTAATGAAAAACTGTTTTTT.